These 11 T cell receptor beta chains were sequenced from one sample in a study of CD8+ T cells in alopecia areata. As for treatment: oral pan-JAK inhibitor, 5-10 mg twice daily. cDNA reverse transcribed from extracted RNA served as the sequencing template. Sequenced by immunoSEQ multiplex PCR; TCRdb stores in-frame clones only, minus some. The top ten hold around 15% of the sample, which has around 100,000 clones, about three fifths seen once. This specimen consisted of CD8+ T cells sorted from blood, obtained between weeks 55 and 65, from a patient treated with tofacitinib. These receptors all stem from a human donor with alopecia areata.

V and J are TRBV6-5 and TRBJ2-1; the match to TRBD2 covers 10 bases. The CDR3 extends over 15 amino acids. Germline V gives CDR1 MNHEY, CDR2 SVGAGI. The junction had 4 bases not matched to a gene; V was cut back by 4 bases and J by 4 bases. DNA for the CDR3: TGTGCCAGCAGTTTCCTAGCGGGGGAATACAATGAGCAGTTCTTC. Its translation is CASSFLAGEYNEQFF.

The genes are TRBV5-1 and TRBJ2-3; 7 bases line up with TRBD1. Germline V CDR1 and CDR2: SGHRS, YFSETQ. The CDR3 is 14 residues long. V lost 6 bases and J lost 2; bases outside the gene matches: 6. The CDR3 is CASTDRDTTDTQYF. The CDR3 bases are TGCGCCAGCACCGACAGGGACACCACAGATACGCAGTATTTT.

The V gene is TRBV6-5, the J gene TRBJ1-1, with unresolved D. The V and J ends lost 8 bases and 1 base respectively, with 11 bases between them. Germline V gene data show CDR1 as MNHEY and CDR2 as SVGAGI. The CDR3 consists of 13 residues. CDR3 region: CASHISANTEAFF. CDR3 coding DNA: TGTGCCAGCCACATTTCGGCGAACACTGAAGCTTTCTTT.

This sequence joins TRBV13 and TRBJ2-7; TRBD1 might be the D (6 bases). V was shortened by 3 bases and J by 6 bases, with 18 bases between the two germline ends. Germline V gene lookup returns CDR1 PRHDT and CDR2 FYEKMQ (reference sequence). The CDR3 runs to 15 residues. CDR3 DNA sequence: TGTGCCAGCAGCTTGGGCAGGGGAGTTGCGGGCGAGCAGTACTTC. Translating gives CASSLGRGVAGEQYF.

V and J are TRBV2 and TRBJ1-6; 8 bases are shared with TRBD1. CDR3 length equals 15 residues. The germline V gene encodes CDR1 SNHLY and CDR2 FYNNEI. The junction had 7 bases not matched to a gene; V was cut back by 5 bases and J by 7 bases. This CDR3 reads CASSLVGQENSPLHF. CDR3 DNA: TGTGCCAGCAGTCTCGTGGGACAGGAGAATTCACCCCTCCACTTT.

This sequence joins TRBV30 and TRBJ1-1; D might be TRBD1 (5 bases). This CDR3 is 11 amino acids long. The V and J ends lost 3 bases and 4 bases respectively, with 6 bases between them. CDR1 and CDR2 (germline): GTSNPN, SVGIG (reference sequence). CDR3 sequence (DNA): TGTGCCTGGAGGGGGCCCACTGAAGCTTTCTTT. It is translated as CAWRGPTEAFF.

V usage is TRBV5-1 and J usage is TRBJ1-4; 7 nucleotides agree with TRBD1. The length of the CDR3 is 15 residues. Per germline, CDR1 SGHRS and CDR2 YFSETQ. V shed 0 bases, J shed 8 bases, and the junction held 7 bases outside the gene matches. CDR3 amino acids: CASSLGTGSLEKLFF. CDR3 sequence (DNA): TGCGCCAGCAGCTTGGGGACAGGCTCATTGGAAAAACTGTTTTTT.

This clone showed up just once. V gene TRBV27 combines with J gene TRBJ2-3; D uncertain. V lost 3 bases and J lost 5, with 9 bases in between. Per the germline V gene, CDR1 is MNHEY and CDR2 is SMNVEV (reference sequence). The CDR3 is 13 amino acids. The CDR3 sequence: CASSFERRDTQYF. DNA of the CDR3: TGTGCCAGCAGTTTTGAACGGAGAGATACGCAGTATTTT.

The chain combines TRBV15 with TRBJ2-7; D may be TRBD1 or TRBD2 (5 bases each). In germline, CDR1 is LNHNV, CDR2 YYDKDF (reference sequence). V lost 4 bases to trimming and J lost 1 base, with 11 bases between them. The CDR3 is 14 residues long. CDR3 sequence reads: CATSIWGRSYEQYF. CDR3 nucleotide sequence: TGTGCCACCAGCATATGGGGGAGATCCTACGAGCAGTACTTC.

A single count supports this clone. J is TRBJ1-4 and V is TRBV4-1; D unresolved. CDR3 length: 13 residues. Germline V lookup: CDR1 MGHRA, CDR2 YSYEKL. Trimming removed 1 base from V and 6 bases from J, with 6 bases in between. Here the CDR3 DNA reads TGCGCCAGCAGCCAAGTGGAGGATGAAAAACTGTTTTTT. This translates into CASSQVEDEKLFF.

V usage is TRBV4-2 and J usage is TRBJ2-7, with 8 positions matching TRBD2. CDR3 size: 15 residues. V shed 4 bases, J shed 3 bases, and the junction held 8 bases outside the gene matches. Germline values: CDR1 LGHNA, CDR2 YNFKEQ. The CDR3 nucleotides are TGTGCCAGCAGCCTTAGCGCGGGGGGACACTACGAGCAGTACTTC. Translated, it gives CASSLSAGGHYEQYF.